This entry concerns a single T cell receptor beta chain. Sequenced by immunoSEQ multiplex PCR; TCRdb stores in-frame clones only, minus some. The sample carries 90,000 to 130,000 clones, 92% recorded once. The sample belongs to a study of siplizumab effects on memory and regulatory T cells. The V and J ends lost 3 bases and 2 bases respectively, with 20 bases between them. The CDR3 is made up of 17 amino acids. Germline values: CDR1 SNHLY, CDR2 FYNNEI. This receptor was taken from a human donor in good health. Sequencing was done on a sample of CD4+ T cells sorted from blood. This chain links TRBV2 with TRBJ2-7; D is perhaps TRBD2 (7 bases). In DNA form, the CDR3 reads TGTGCCAGCAGTGAGGGGCAGGGGTGGCGGGGGCCCTACGAGCAGTACTTC. It encodes CASSEGQGWRGPYEQYF.